This T cell receptor (beta chain) is from a study of PD-1 blockade in classical Hodgkin lymphoma. General observations from the study: Lower baseline TCR diversity marked trial partial responders and progressors.

All patients relapsed after autologous stem cell transplantation, and brentuximab vedotin exposure varied. Comment on this clone: What it binds is unknown.

Sequencing was performed with immunoSEQ multiplex PCR; in TCRdb, only in-frame clones are kept and a portion is missing. This sample carries tens of thousands of clones, 73% of them seen once, and the ten largest clones take 11%. The trim removed 5 bases at V and 0 bases at J, leaving 3 bases unmatched. CDR3 length: 14 residues. CDR1 is SGHVS and CDR2 is FQNEAQ in the germline V gene. The TCR sequence derives from a human donor with classical Hodgkin lymphoma. The rearrangement links TRBV7-8 to TRBJ1-2; 7 bases match TRBD1. Here the sequenced sample was peripheral blood mononuclear cells (PBMCs), taken at baseline. CDR3 bases: TGTGCCAGCAGCCGGGACAGCTCTAACTATGGCTACACCTTC. This encodes CASSRDSSNYGYTF.